This TCR beta chain was found in a study of a mutant IDH1 vaccine in newly diagnosed glioma. Background on the study: Vaccination of patients was performed eight times, in weeks 1, 3, 5, 7, 11, 15, 19 and 23. Among treated patients, 62.5% were male and around 40% female, and mean age was roughly 40 years. Study results and caveats: In around 93% of patients, immune responses induced by the vaccine occurred.

The repertoire was sequenced with immunoSEQ multiplex PCR; TCRdb's copy has only in-frame clones and lacks some. This sample has 100,000 to 120,000 clones, with roughly 88% found just once. Sample time point: week 11, during vaccination. One vaccine dose held 300 ug of mutant IDH1 20-mer peptide and came with topical imiquimod. New IDH1-mutant, ATRX-lost WHO grade 3 or 4 astrocytomas occurred in donors. This CDR3 is built from 13 residues. The germline V and J ends were trimmed by 7 bases and 3 bases, with 10 bases remaining between them. CDR1 and CDR2 from the germline V gene are SNHLY and FYNNEI. In the case of this clone: Its matching antigen is unknown. This sample includes further DNA sequences coding for the same CDR3.

The sample here was PBMCs, taken from a glioma patient whose treatment included an IDH1 peptide vaccine. This chain uses TRBV2 with TRBJ1-5; possible D gene TRBD1, 6 bases. This TCR came from a woman aged 45-60 years with glioma. CDR3 nucleotide sequence: TGTGCCAGCAAACGGGACAACAATCAGCCCCAGCATTTT. Translating gives CASKRDNNQPQHF.